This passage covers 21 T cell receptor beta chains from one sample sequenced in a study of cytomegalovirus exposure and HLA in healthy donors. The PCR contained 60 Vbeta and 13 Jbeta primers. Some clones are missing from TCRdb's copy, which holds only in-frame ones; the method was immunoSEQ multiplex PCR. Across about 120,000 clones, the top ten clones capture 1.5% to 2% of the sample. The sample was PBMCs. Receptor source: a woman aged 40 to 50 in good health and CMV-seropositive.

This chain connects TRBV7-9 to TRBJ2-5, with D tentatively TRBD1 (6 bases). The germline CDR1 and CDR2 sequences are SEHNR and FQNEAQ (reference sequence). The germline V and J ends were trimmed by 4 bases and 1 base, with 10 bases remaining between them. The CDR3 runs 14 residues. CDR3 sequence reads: CASSSRQVQETQYF. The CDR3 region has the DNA TGTGCCAGCAGCTCCCGACAGGTCCAAGAGACCCAGTACTTC.

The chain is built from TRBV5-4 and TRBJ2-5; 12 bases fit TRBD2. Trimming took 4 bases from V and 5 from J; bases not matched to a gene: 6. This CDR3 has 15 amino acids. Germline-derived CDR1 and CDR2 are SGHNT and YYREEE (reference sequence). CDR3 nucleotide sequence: TGTGCCAGCAGCATTGGACTAGCGGGACGGGAGACCCAGTACTTC. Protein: CASSIGLAGRETQYF.

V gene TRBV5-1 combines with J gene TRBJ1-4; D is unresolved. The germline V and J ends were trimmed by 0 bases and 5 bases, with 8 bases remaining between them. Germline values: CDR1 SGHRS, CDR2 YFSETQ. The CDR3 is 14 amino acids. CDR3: CASSLDRPNEKLFF. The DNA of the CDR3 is TGCGCCAGCAGCTTGGACAGACCAAATGAAAAACTGTTTTTT. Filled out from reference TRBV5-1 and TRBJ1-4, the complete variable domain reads KAGVTQTPRYLIKTRGQQVTLSCSPISGHRSVSWYQQTPGQGLQFLFEYFSETQRNKGNFPGRFSGRQFSNSRSEMNVSTLELGDSALYLCASSLDRPNEKLFFGSGTQLSVL.

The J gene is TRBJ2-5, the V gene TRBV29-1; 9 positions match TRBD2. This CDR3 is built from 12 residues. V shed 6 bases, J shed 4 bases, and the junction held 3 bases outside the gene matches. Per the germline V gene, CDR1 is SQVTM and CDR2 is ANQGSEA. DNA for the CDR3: TGCAGCGTGCGGCGGGGGGGAGAGACCCAGTACTTC. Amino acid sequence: CSVRRGGETQYF.

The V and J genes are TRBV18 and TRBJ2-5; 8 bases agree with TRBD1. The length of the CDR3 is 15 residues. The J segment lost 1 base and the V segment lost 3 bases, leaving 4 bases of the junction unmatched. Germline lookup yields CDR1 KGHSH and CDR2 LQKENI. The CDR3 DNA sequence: TGTGCCAGCTCACCGGGCAGGGGGCCCCAAGAGACCCAGTACTTC. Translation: CASSPGRGPQETQYF.

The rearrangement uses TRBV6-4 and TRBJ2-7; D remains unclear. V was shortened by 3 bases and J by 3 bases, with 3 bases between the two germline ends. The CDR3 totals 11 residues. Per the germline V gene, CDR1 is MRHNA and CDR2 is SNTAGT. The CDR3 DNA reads TGTGCCAGCAGTGATAACTACGAGCAGTACTTC. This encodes CASSDNYEQYF.

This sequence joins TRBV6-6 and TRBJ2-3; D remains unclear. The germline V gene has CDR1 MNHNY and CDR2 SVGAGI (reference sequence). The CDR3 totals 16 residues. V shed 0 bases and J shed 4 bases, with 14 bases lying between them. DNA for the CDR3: TGTGCCAGCAGTTACTCGATAGTTAGTGTAGCAGATACGCAGTATTTT. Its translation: CASSYSIVSVADTQYF.

The CDR3 protein is CAWRAGGGNTIYF. CDR3 in DNA: TGTGCCTGGAGGGCAGGGGGCGGAAACACCATATATTTT. V gene TRBV30 combines with J gene TRBJ1-3, with 8 bases that match TRBD1. V dropped 3 bases and J dropped 4; count of bases not matched to a gene: 2. CDR3 length: 13 amino acids. Germline V lookup: CDR1 GTSNPN, CDR2 SVGIG (reference sequence).

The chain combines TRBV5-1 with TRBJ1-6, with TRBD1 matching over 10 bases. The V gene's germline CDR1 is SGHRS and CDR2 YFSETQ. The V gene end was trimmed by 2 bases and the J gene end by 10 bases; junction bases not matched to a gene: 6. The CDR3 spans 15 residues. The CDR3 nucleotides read TGCGCCAGCAGCTTCCGGGACAGGGGTAGCTCACCCCTCCACTTT. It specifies CASSFRDRGSSPLHF.

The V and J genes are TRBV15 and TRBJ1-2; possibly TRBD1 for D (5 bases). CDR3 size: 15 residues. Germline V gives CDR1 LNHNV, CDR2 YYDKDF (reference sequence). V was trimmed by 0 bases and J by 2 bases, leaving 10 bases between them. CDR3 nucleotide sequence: TGTGCCACCAGCAGAGAGCCCGACAGCAACTATGGCTACACCTTC. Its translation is CATSREPDSNYGYTF.

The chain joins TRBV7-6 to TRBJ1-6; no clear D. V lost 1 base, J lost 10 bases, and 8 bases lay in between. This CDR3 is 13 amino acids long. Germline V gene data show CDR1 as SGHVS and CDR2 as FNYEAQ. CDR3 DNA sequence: TGTGCCAGCAGCTTAGAACTAGGGTCACCCCTCCACTTT. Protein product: CASSLELGSPLHF.

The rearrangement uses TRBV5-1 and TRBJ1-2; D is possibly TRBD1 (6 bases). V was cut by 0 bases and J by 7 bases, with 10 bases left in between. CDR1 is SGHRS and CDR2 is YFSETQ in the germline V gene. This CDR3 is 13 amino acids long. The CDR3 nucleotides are TGCGCCAGCAGCTTGGCGGGGGGCTTTGGCTACACCTTC. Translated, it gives CASSLAGGFGYTF. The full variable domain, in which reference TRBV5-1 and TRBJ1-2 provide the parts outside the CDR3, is KAGVTQTPRYLIKTRGQQVTLSCSPISGHRSVSWYQQTPGQGLQFLFEYFSETQRNKGNFPGRFSGRQFSNSRSEMNVSTLELGDSALYLCASSLAGGFGYTFGSGTRLTVV.

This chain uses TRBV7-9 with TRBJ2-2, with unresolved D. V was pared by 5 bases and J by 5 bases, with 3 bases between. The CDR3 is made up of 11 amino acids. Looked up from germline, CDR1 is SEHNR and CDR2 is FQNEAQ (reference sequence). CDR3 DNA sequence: TGTGCCAGCAGCCCGACCGGGGAGCTGTTTTTT. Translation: CASSPTGELFF.

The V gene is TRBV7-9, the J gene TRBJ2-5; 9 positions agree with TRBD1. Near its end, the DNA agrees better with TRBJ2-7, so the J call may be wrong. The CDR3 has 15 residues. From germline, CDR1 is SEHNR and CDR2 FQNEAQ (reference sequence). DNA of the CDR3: TGTGCCAGCAGCTTAGTTGACAGGGGGGCAAACGAGCAGTACTTC. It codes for CASSLVDRGANEQYF.

The CDR3 protein is CASSPLRGQNYGYTF. DNA of the CDR3: TGTGCCAGCAGTCCCCTAAGGGGGCAAAACTATGGCTACACCTTC. The chain uses TRBV28 and TRBJ1-2; 7 nucleotides align to TRBD1. The trim removed 5 bases at V and 2 bases at J, leaving 8 bases unmatched. Per germline, CDR1 MDHEN and CDR2 SYDVKM. The CDR3 runs to 15 residues.

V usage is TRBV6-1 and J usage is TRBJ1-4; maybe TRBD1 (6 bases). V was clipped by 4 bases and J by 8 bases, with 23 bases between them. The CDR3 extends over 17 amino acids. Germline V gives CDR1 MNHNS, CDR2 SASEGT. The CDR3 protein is CASSAYLGGQRGEKLFF. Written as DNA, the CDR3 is TGTGCCAGCAGTGCCTACCTTGGGGGCCAACGGGGCGAAAAACTGTTTTTT.

The CDR3 spells CASSPLPGDTEAFF. In nucleotides, the CDR3 is TGTGCCAGCTCACCTCTCCCGGGGGACACTGAAGCTTTCTTT. The rearrangement links TRBV18 to TRBJ1-1; perhaps TRBD1 as D (5 bases). The CDR3 loop spans 14 amino acids. Germline CDR1 reads KGHSH; CDR2 reads LQKENI. Between the trimmed V and J ends, which lost 3 bases and 3 bases, there was a span of 11 bases.

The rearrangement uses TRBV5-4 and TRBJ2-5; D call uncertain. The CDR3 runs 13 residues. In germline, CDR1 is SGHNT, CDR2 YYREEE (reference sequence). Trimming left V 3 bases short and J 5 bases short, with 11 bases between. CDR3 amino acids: CASSSGLRETQYF. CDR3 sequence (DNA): TGTGCCAGCAGCTCCGGGTTGCGGGAGACCCAGTACTTC.

CDR3 sequence: CASSETLNPNEKLFF. The DNA of the CDR3 is TGTGCCAGCAGTGAAACTCTAAACCCTAATGAAAAACTGTTTTTT. J is TRBJ1-4 and V is TRBV2; D is ambiguous. Trimming removed 2 bases at V and 3 bases at J, with 10 bases between. Germline assignment: CDR1 SNHLY and CDR2 FYNNEI. The CDR3 is made up of 15 amino acids.

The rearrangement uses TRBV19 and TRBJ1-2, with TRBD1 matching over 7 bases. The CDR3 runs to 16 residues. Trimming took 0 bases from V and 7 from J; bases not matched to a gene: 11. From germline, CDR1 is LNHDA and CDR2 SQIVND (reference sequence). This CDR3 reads CASSIDHGRQGSGYTF. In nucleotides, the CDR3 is TGTGCCAGTAGTATAGATCATGGTCGACAGGGTTCTGGCTACACCTTC. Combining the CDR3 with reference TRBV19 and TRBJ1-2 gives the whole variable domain DGGITQSPKYLFRKEGQNVTLSCEQNLNHDAMYWYRQDPGQGLRLIYYSQIVNDFQKGDIAEGYSVSREKKESFPLTVTSAQKNPTAFYLCASSIDHGRQGSGYTFGSGTRLTVV.

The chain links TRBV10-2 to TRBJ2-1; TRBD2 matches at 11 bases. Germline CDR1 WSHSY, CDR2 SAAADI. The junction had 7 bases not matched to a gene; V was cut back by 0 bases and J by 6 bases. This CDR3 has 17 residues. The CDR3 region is CASSESGGLADPNEQFF. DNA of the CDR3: TGCGCCAGCAGTGAGTCCGGGGGACTAGCGGACCCCAATGAGCAGTTCTTC.